Given below is one TCR beta chain in context. Its antigen is as yet unknown. The CDR3 spans 17 residues. With 4 bases clipped from V and 3 bases from J, the junction kept 13 bases outside the gene matches. Germline V lookup: CDR1 SGHVS, CDR2 FNYEAQ. The data were obtained in a study of T cell repertoires in cytomegalovirus infection. Across the whole study: Recently identified HLA-C-restricted CMV epitopes were used, and well-studied HLA-B-restricted CMV epitopes were used as well. An indication of both CMV infection and matching HLA type came from public TCR beta signatures.

Study outcomes and limitations: Dominating the ex vivo response were TCR beta clonotypes that were CMV-specific and HLA-C-restricted. Adding up the frequency of public TCR beta families identified people who carried CMV plus the relevant HLA.

MiXCR was run by TCRdb on the reads, yielding one entry per CDR3 protein. The sample contains 700,000 to 900,000 distinct CDR3 sequences, under 35% of which appear only once. The receptor comes from a human donor in good health (CMV status not recorded). Some clones in this sample may be carry-over from other donors' samples. The genes are TRBV7-6 and TRBJ2-3; TRBD1 aligns across 7 bases. The sequencing here drew on cultured CD8+ T cells from PBMCs, taken from culture after CMV antigen stimulation. The CDR3 DNA reads TGTGCCAGCAGCTCCCCCCCTGACAGGGTGAGGACAGATACGCAGTATTTT. Its translation is CASSSPPDRVRTDTQYF.